The 29 T cell receptor beta chains listed next were all sequenced from one sample in a study of T cell responses to AZD1222 COVID-19 vaccine. Here immunoSEQ multiplex PCR was the method, and the copy in TCRdb shows in-frame clones only, minus some. The sample includes about 97,000 clones, about 85% seen only once; the top ten take 5%. This sample comprised peripheral blood, obtained on day 0 of AZD1222 vaccination. These receptors all stem from an adult in good health.

The chain combines TRBV3-1 (or the pseudogene TRBV3-2) with TRBJ2-5, with D unresolved. The V gene lost 4 bases and the J gene lost 5 bases, with 11 bases spanning the gap. Germline-derived CDR1 and CDR2 are LGHDT and YNNKEL (reference sequence). The CDR3 totals 13 residues. Written as DNA, the CDR3 is TGTGCCAGCAGCCCCAGGCTTCGGGAGACCCAGTACTTC. Translating it yields CASSPRLRETQYF.

The chain combines TRBV6-5 with TRBJ1-2; D is unclear. Germline CDR1 is MNHEY and CDR2 is SVGAGI. This CDR3 spans 14 amino acids. V was shortened by 6 bases and J by 6 bases, with 17 bases between the two germline ends. The CDR3 region has the DNA TGTGCCAGCAGCTACGACACCAAACGGGATGGCTACACCTTC. Translated: CASSYDTKRDGYTF.

The chain is built from TRBV27 and TRBJ1-6; no clear D. CDR3 length: 14 amino acids. Germline CDR1 MNHEY, CDR2 SMNVEV (reference sequence). Trimming removed 10 bases at V and 0 bases at J, with 10 bases between. The CDR3 bases are TGTGCCACAATGGGGAGCTCCTATAATTCACCCCTCCACTTT. This codes for CATMGSSYNSPLHF.

This chain joins TRBV4-2 and TRBJ1-1; D is uncertain. The CDR3 is 15 amino acids. Germline V gene data show CDR1 as LGHNA and CDR2 as YNFKEQ. Deletions cut 1 base from V and 2 bases from J, with 11 bases between. The CDR3 sequence is CASSQVSGDNTEAFF. In DNA form, the CDR3 reads TGTGCCAGCAGCCAAGTTTCAGGTGATAACACTGAAGCTTTCTTT.

This chain connects TRBV7-2 to TRBJ1-1; D perhaps matches TRBD1 (5 bases). This CDR3 is built from 14 residues. Germline V gives CDR1 SGHTA, CDR2 FQGNSA. V was trimmed by 1 base and J by 4 bases, leaving 10 bases between them. This CDR3 reads CASSLVPGGTEAFF. CDR3 sequence (DNA): TGTGCCAGCAGCTTAGTACCCGGGGGCACTGAAGCTTTCTTT.

The rearrangement joins TRBV6-5 to TRBJ2-2; D is unresolved. The V and J ends lost 10 bases and 4 bases respectively, with 10 bases between them. Germline loops: CDR1 MNHEY, CDR2 SVGAGI. This CDR3 region has 12 residues. The CDR3 bases are TGTGCCACTTCTCAAATCACCGGGGAGCTGTTTTTT. This translates into CATSQITGELFF.

The V gene is TRBV18, the J gene TRBJ2-2; D gene uncertain. Trimming took off 4 bases at V and 3 bases at J, with 6 bases between the two ends. The CDR3 has 13 residues. Germline V lookup: CDR1 KGHSH, CDR2 LQKENI. The CDR3 region is CASSRSDTGELFF. In DNA, the CDR3 is TGTGCCAGCTCACGCAGTGACACCGGGGAGCTGTTTTTT. The whole variable domain, filled in from reference TRBV18 and TRBJ2-2, reads NAGVMQNPRHLVRRRGQEARLRCSPMKGHSHVYWYRQLPEEGLKFMVYLQKENIIDESGMPKERFSAEFPKEGPSILRIQQVVRGDSAAYFCASSRSDTGELFFGEGSRLTVL.

V and J are TRBV19 and TRBJ1-5, with TRBD1 identical over 8 bases. The CDR3 has 17 amino acids. Germline trimming cut 0 bases from V and 4 bases from J; bases unmatched to any gene: 8. CDR1 is LNHDA and CDR2 is SQIVND in the germline V gene (reference sequence). As DNA, the CDR3 is TGTGCCAGTAGTATAGATCTATTGGGACAGGAGAATCAGCCCCAGCATTTT. Amino acid sequence: CASSIDLLGQENQPQHF. Using reference TRBV19 and TRBJ1-5 for the parts outside the CDR3, the full variable domain is DGGITQSPKYLFRKEGQNVTLSCEQNLNHDAMYWYRQDPGQGLRLIYYSQIVNDFQKGDIAEGYSVSREKKESFPLTVTSAQKNPTAFYLCASSIDLLGQENQPQHFGDGTRLSIL.

The chain couples TRBV29-1 to TRBJ2-3; D gene ambiguous. V shed 4 bases and J shed 3 bases, with 5 bases lying between them. The CDR3 length is 11 residues. Germline V lookup: CDR1 SQVTM, CDR2 ANQGSEA. CDR3 amino acids: CSVGITDTQYF. In DNA, the CDR3 is TGCAGCGTTGGTATTACAGATACGCAGTATTTT.

J is TRBJ1-5 and V is TRBV28; D gene ambiguous. The CDR3 is 13 amino acids. V shed 9 bases and J shed 0 bases, with 9 bases lying between them. From germline, CDR1 is MDHEN and CDR2 SYDVKM. The CDR3 spells CASGGYSNQPQHF. The CDR3 region has the DNA TGTGCCAGTGGCGGGTATAGCAATCAGCCCCAGCATTTT.

The chain joins TRBV19 to TRBJ1-2, with TRBD1 matching over 8 bases. The V segment lost 6 bases and the J segment 1 base; nucleotides outside the gene matches: 10. Germline-derived CDR1 and CDR2 are LNHDA and SQIVND (reference sequence). The CDR3 totals 16 residues. This CDR3 is CASSPLDRAYNYGYTF. The CDR3 nucleotides are TGTGCCAGTAGCCCCCTGGACAGGGCCTATAACTATGGCTACACCTTC.

The chain couples TRBV30 to TRBJ2-1; 9 nucleotides agree with TRBD2. The V gene's germline CDR1 is GTSNPN and CDR2 SVGIG (reference sequence). J lost 5 bases, V lost 2 bases, and 16 bases had no gene match. The CDR3 contains 18 residues. CDR3 DNA: TGTGCCTGGAGTTCCCCCCGCCTTCTAGCGGGGTACCACAATGAGCAGTTCTTC. This gives the protein CAWSSPRLLAGYHNEQFF.

The chain employs TRBV7-2 and TRBJ1-1; no definite D call. Looked up from germline, CDR1 is SGHTA and CDR2 is FQGNSA. The CDR3 covers 13 residues. V was shortened by 6 bases and J by 4 bases, with 12 bases between the two germline ends. The CDR3 here is CASSFARVTEAFF. The DNA for the CDR3 is TGTGCCAGCAGTTTTGCTCGAGTCACTGAAGCTTTCTTT.

The rearrangement links TRBV7-8 to TRBJ2-3, with D unclear. This CDR3 contains 11 residues. CDR1 is SGHVS and CDR2 is FQNEAQ in the germline V gene. Trimming removed 0 bases at V and 6 bases at J, with 1 base between. The CDR3 loop reads CASSLADTQYF. In DNA, the CDR3 is TGTGCCAGCAGCTTAGCGGATACGCAGTATTTT.

The chain carries TRBV21-1 and TRBJ2-7. TRBV21-1 is labeled a pseudogene. This CDR3 has 17 amino acids. CDR3 nucleotide sequence: TGTGCCAGCACCGGCATGGGGGGCCCAACTCAACCCTACGAGCAGTACTTC. Translating gives CASTGMGGPTQPYEQYF.

J is TRBJ1-2 and V is TRBV28, with 7 bases identical to TRBD1. Germline V CDR1 and CDR2: MDHEN, SYDVKM. This CDR3 has 17 residues. After removal of 8 bases from V and 3 bases from J, the junction contained 18 bases not matched to a gene. For the CDR3, the DNA is TGTGCCAGCGGGGGGTTGACGTACAGGGGAGGGGACTATGGCTACACCTTC. Translating gives CASGGLTYRGGDYGYTF.

This sequence joins TRBV2 and TRBJ2-1, with 8 bases fitting TRBD1. J lost 8 bases, V lost 6 bases, and 6 bases had no gene match. This CDR3 region has 13 residues. Germline assignment: CDR1 SNHLY and CDR2 FYNNEI. CDR3 residues: CASSAGQVYEQFF. DNA of the CDR3: TGTGCCAGCAGCGCGGGACAGGTCTATGAGCAGTTCTTC.

The chain employs TRBV5-4 and TRBJ1-1, with D perhaps TRBD1 (5 bases). The V gene lost 4 bases and the J gene lost 4 bases, with 11 bases spanning the gap. CDR3 length: 13 amino acids. Per the germline V gene, CDR1 is SGHNT and CDR2 is YYREEE (reference sequence). The CDR3 loop reads CASSQGEVTEAFF. Here the CDR3 DNA reads TGTGCCAGCAGCCAGGGTGAAGTCACTGAAGCTTTCTTT. Supplemented by reference TRBV5-4 and TRBJ1-1, the full variable domain reads ETGVTQSPTHLIKTRGQQVTLRCSSQSGHNTVSWYQQALGQGPQFIFQYYREEENGRGNFPPRFSGLQFPNYSSELNVNALELDDSALYLCASSQGEVTEAFFGQGTRLTVV.

This sequence joins TRBV7-9 and TRBJ2-5, with D maybe TRBD2 (6 bases). Per the germline V gene, CDR1 is SEHNR and CDR2 is FQNEAQ (reference sequence). This CDR3 has 15 amino acids. V was cut by 4 bases and J by 2 bases, with 14 bases left in between. In DNA, the CDR3 is TGTGCCAGCAGCTGGGGTGGCGGGGCTCAAGAGACCCAGTACTTC. Translation: CASSWGGGAQETQYF.

The genes are TRBV7-3 and TRBJ2-1; 9 positions match TRBD2. This CDR3 has 15 amino acids. Germline CDR1 SGHTA, CDR2 FQGTGA. J was trimmed by 0 bases and V by 5 bases; bases with no gene match: 2. The DNA for the CDR3 is TGTGCCAGCAGCCAACTAGCGGGCTCCTACAATGAGCAGTTCTTC. Its protein is CASSQLAGSYNEQFF.

V gene TRBV4-3 combines with J gene TRBJ2-3, with 9 bases aligning to TRBD2. The CDR3 covers 16 residues. With 4 bases clipped from V and 5 bases from J, the junction kept 10 bases outside the gene matches. Germline V lookup: CDR1 LGHNA, CDR2 YSLEER. CDR3 amino acids: CASSPQTSGAGDTQYF. CDR3 coding DNA: TGCGCCAGCAGCCCTCAGACTAGCGGAGCGGGAGATACGCAGTATTTT.

The genes are TRBV7-8 and TRBJ2-2, with D unresolved. The ends were cut back, 1 base at V and 2 bases at J, with 8 bases in the middle. Germline V CDR1 and CDR2: SGHVS, FQNEAQ. The CDR3 is 15 residues long. CDR3 loop: CASSLVFRNTGELFF. CDR3 sequence (DNA): TGTGCCAGCAGCTTAGTTTTTCGAAACACCGGGGAGCTGTTTTTT.

The V gene is TRBV19, the J gene TRBJ1-5; 8 bases line up with TRBD1. V trimming: 6 bases; J trimming: 3 bases; junction bases outside the gene matches: 4. Germline CDR1 is LNHDA and CDR2 is SQIVND (reference sequence). This CDR3 has 14 amino acids. The CDR3 nucleotides are TGTGCCAGTAGGGCGACAGGGGACAATCAGCCCCAGCATTTT. Protein: CASRATGDNQPQHF.

The V and J genes are TRBV29-1 and TRBJ1-1; D not certain. Germline V CDR1 and CDR2: SQVTM, ANQGSEA. This CDR3 spans 13 amino acids. V lost 3 bases and J 2 bases, leaving 10 bases between the germline ends. CDR3 coding DNA: TGCAGCGTTGATGAAGGGATCAACACTGAAGCTTTCTTT. The encoded protein is CSVDEGINTEAFF.

This clone showed up just once. The chain uses TRBV3-1 (or the pseudogene TRBV3-2) and TRBJ2-4, with D perhaps given as TRBD1 or TRBD2 (5 bases each). This CDR3 contains 16 residues. CDR1 and CDR2 from the germline V gene are LGHDT and YNNKEL (reference sequence). V lost 5 bases, J lost 8 bases, and 22 bases lay in between. CDR3 nucleotide sequence: TGTGCCAGCAGCTCCGGGACCCACCCTAAAGGGGACATTCAGTACTTC. Translated: CASSSGTHPKGDIQYF.

The CDR3 sequence is CASSTGQGASRQETQYF. CDR3 nucleotides: TGCGCCAGCAGCACAGGACAGGGTGCCTCCCGTCAAGAGACCCAGTACTTC. J is TRBJ2-5 and V is TRBV5-1; TRBD1 matches at 8 bases. The CDR3 consists of 17 residues. Germline CDR1 reads SGHRS; CDR2 reads YFSETQ. V gave up 4 bases and J gave up 2 bases; unmatched junction bases: 13.

The chain employs TRBV4-2 and TRBJ2-7; the match to TRBD2 covers 12 bases. Germline-derived CDR1 and CDR2 are LGHNA and YNFKEQ. CDR3 length: 15 residues. V gave up 0 bases and J gave up 7 bases; unmatched junction bases: 4. CDR3 residues: CASSQDAGLAGEQYF. Here the CDR3 DNA reads TGTGCCAGCAGCCAAGATGCAGGACTAGCGGGAGAGCAGTACTTC.

The chain carries TRBV7-3 and TRBJ2-7, with TRBD2 identical over 11 bases. The CDR3 runs to 16 residues. The V and J ends lost 2 bases and 2 bases, in that order; junction bases with no gene match: 5. The V gene's germline CDR1 is SGHTA and CDR2 FQGTGA. In nucleotides, the CDR3 is TGTGCCAGCAGCTTAGTGGGGACTAGCGGAACCTACGAGCAGTACTTC. Encoded protein: CASSLVGTSGTYEQYF.

V usage is TRBV29-1 and J usage is TRBJ2-5; 7 bases are shared with TRBD1. CDR1 and CDR2 from the germline V gene are SQVTM and ANQGSEA. The V segment lost 6 bases and the J segment 5 bases; nucleotides outside the gene matches: 6. This CDR3 has 12 amino acids. The CDR3, as DNA: TGCAGCGTCTACAGGGGATTGGAGACCCAGTACTTC. Its protein is CSVYRGLETQYF.